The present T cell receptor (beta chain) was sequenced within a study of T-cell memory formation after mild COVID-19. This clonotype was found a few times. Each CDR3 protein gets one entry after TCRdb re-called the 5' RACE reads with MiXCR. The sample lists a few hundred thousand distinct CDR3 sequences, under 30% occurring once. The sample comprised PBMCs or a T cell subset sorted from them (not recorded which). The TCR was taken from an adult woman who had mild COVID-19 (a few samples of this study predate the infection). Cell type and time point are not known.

CDR3 coding DNA: TGTGCCTGGAACTTCGACCCTTTGGGAAAGACCCAGTACTTC. Translating gives CAWNFDPLGKTQYF. The chain employs TRBV30 and TRBJ2-5, with D hard to call. Germline V gene data show CDR1 as GTSNPN and CDR2 as SVGIG (reference sequence). This CDR3 contains 14 residues. The V and J ends lost 4 bases and 6 bases respectively, with 18 bases between them.